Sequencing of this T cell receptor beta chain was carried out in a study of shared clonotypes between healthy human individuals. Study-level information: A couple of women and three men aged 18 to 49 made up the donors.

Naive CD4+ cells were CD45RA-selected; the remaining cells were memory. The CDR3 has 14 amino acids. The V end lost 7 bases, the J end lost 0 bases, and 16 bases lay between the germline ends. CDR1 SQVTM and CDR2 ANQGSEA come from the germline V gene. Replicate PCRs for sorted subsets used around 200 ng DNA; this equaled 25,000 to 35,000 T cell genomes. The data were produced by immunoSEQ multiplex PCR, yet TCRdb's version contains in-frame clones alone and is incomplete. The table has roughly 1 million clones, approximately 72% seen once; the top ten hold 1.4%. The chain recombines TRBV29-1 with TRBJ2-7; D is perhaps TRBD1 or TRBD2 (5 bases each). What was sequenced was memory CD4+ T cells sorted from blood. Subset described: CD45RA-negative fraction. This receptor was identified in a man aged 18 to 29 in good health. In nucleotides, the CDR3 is TGCAGCGCCTGGGGATCAGGGAGCTCCTACGAGCAGTACTTC. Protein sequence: CSAWGSGSSYEQYF.